This T cell receptor (beta chain) appears in the sequencing data of a study of cytomegalovirus exposure and HLA in healthy donors. Findings and limits, study-wide: Being productive about 90% or about 30% of the time was typical of most TCR beta V segments in an earlier analysis. Researchers catalogued 160 or so TCR beta chains as cytomegalovirus-associated.

The CDR3 consists of 15 residues. CDR1 and CDR2 from the germline V gene are MNHNS and SASEGT. V was clipped by 2 bases and J by 4 bases, with 13 bases between them. As concerns this clone: The antigen remains unidentified.

The study ran its PCR with 60 Vbeta and 13 Jbeta primers. Original processing notes: About 11 million of tens of millions of unique TCR beta chains were shared, per a later count. Repertoires were generated with immunoSEQ multiplex PCR, while TCRdb's copy carries only in-frame clones and drops some. V and J calls and clone size are as listed in that table; D and trimming were resolved from the DNA. Seen in this sample are tens of thousands of clones; the ten most common clones hold 3% to 4%. What was sequenced was PBMCs. This chain links TRBV6-1 with TRBJ2-3, with D maybe TRBD2 (6 bases). The source is a middle-aged man in good health and CMV-seronegative. CDR3 bases: TGTGCCAGCAGTGAAACTAGAGGGAGGCCAGATACGCAGTATTTT. Its protein product is CASSETRGRPDTQYF.